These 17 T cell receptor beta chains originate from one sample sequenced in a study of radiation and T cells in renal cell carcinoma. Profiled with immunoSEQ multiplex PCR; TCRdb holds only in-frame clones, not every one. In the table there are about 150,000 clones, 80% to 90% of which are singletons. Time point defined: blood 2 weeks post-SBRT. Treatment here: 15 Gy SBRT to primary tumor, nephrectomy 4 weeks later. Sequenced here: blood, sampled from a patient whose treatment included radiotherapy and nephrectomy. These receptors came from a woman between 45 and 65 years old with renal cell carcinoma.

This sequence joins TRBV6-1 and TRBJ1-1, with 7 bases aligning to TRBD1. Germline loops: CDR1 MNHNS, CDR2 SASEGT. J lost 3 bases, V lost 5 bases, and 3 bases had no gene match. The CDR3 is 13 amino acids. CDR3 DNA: TGTGCCAGCAGTCGAGGACAGGACACTGAAGCTTTCTTT. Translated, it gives CASSRGQDTEAFF.

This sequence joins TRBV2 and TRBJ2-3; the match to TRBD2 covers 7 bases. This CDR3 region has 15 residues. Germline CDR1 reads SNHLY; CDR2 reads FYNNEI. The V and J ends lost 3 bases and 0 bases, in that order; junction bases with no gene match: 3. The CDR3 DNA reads TGTGCCAGCAGTGAGGGGGGGACCAGCACAGATACGCAGTATTTT. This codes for CASSEGGTSTDTQYF. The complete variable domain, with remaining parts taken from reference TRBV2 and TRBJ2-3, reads EPEVTQTPSHQVTQMGQEVILRCVPISNHLYFYWYRQILGQKVEFLVSFYNNEISEKSEIFDDQFSVERPDGSNFTLKIRSTKLEDSAMYFCASSEGGTSTDTQYFGPGTRLTVL.

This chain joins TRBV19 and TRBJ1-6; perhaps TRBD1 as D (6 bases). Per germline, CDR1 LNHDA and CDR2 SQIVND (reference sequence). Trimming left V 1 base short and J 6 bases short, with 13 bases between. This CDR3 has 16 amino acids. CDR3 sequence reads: CASSIGIGQPNSPLHF. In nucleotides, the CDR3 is TGTGCCAGTAGTATAGGAATCGGACAGCCTAATTCACCCCTCCACTTT.

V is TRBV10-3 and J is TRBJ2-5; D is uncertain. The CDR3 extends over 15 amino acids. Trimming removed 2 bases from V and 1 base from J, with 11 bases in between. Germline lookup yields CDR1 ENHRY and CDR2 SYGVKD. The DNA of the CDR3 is TGTGCCATCAGTGAGGATGGGCTTACCCAAGAGACCCAGTACTTC. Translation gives CAISEDGLTQETQYF.

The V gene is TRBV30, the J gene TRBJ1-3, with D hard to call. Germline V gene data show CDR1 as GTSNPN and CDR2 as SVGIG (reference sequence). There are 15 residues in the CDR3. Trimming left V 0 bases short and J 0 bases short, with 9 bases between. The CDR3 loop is CAWSVIQFSGNTIYF. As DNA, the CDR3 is TGTGCCTGGAGTGTTATACAGTTCTCTGGAAACACCATATATTTT. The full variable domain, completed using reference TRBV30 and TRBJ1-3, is SQTIHQWPATLVQPVGSPLSLECTVEGTSNPNLYWYRQAAGRGLQLLFYSVGIGQISSEVPQNLSASRPQDRQFILSSKKLLLSDSGFYLCAWSVIQFSGNTIYFGEGSWLTVV.

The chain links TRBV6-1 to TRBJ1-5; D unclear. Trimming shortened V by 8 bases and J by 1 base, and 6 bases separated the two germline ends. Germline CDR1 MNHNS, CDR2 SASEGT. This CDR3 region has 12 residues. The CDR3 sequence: CASRLSNQPQHF. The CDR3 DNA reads TGTGCCAGCCGATTAAGCAATCAGCCCCAGCATTTT.

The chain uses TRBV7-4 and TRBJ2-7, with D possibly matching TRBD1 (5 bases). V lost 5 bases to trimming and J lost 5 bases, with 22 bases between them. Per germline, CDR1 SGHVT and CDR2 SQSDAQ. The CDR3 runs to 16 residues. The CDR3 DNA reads TGTGCCAGCAGCGTCGGACACCTCAAACCCCTCGACGAGCAGTACTTC. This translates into CASSVGHLKPLDEQYF.

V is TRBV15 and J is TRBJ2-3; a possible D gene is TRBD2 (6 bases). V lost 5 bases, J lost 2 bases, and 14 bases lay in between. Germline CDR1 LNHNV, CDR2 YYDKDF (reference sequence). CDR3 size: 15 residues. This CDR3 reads CATSPGLFSTDTQYF. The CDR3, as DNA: TGTGCCACCAGCCCTGGACTATTCTCCACAGATACGCAGTATTTT.

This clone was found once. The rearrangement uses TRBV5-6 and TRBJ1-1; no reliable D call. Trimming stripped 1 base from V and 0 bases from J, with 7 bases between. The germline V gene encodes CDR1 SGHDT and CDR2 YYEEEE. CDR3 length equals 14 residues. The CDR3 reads CASSLLEMNTEAFF. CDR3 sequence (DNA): TGTGCCAGCAGCTTGTTAGAAATGAACACTGAAGCTTTCTTT.

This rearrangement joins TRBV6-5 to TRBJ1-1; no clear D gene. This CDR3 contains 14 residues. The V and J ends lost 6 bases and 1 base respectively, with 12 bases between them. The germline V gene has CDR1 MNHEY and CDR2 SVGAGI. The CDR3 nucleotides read TGTGCCAGCAGCCCCCTACGGGAGAACACTGAAGCTTTCTTT. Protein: CASSPLRENTEAFF.

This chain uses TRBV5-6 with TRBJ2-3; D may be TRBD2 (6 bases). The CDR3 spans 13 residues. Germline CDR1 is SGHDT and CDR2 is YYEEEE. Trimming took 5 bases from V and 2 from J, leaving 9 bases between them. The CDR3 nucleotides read TGTGCCAGCAGGGCACTAGCCACAGATACGCAGTATTTT. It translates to CASRALATDTQYF.

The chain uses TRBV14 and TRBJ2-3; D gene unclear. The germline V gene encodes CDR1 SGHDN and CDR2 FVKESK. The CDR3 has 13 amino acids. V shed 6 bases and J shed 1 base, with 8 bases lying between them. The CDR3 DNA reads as TGTGCCAGCAGATTAGCCGGCACAGATACGCAGTATTTT. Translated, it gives CASRLAGTDTQYF.

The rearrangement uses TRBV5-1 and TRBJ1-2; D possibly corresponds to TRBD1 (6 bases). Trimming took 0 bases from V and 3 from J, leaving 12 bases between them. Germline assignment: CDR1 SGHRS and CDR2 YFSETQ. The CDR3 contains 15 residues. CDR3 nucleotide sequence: TGCGCCAGCAGCTTGGACGGGGGGCTGGACTATGGCTACACCTTC. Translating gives CASSLDGGLDYGYTF.

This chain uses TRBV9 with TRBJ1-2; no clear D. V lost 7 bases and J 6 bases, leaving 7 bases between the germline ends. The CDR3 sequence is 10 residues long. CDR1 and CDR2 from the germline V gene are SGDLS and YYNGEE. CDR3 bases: TGTGCCAGCGGACTTCATGGCTACACCTTC. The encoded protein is CASGLHGYTF.

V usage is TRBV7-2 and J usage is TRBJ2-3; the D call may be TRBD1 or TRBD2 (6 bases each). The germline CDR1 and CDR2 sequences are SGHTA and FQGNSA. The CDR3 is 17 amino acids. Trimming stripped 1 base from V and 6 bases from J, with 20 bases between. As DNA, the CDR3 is TGTGCCAGCAGCTTAGAAGGGGGGCCTCCCGGACCGGATACGCAGTATTTT. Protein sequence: CASSLEGGPPGPDTQYF.

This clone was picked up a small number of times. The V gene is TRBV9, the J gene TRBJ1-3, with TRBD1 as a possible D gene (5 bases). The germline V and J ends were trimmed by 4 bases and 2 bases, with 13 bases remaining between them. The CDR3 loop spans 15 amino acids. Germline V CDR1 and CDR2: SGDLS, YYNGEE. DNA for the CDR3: TGTGCCAGCAGCCTCGAGGGCAGGGCTGGAAACACCATATATTTT. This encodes CASSLEGRAGNTIYF.

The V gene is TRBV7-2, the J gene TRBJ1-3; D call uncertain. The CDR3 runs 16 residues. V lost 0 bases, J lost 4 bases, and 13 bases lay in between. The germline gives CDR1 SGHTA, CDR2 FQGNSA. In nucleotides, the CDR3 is TGTGCCAGCAGCTTAGCAGTGGGCTCTGGGGGAAACACCATATATTTT. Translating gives CASSLAVGSGGNTIYF. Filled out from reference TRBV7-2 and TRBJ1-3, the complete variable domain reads GAGVSQSPSNKVTEKGKDVELRCDPISGHTALYWYRQSLGQGLEFLIYFQGNSAPDKSGLPSDRFSAERTGGSVSTLTIQRTQQEDSAVYLCASSLAVGSGGNTIYFGEGSWLTVV.